The sequence of this T cell receptor beta chain was determined in a study of shared clonotypes between healthy human individuals (dated by TCRdb to the early 2020s). As for the study more broadly: The cohort included three men and a couple of women between 18 and 49 years of age. Different laboratories and diverse techniques were used to prepare libraries and sequence TCR repertoires, to increase sequencing depth and limit assay-specific biases. To estimate repertoire size and how much clonotypes are shared between individuals, the study performed deep sequencing of blood TCR repertoires from about five healthy adults. Per donor, leukapheresis produced somewhere between about 0.85 and 8.9 billion PBMCs. Per donor, three plates each were used for CD4 naive and CD4 memory, two for CD8 naive, and one for CD8 memory. The full study reports these points: Clonotypes shared by all four sorted-subset donors showed higher generation probabilities than non-shared clonotypes. The genetic and exposure-history diversity represented was limited by the small number of donors. Rarefaction of sorted-subset datasets indicated incomplete sequencing despite the large sequencing depth. Larger estimated clonotype richness was generally found for naive subsets than for memory subsets. Across a handful of donors, approximately 5% of naive CD4, around 3.5% of naive CD8, 2.3% of memory CD4, and around 0.4% of memory CD8 clonotypes were shared. Only blood was sampled, and tissue TCR repertoires likely differ from those in blood. Based on pairwise subsampling, the degree of clonotype sharing among donors was expected to be affected by sequencing depth.

The donors were healthy, HIV-negative adults with no recently reported acute infections or vaccinations. All donors were Caucasian adults living in Nashville, Tennessee, USA. Magnetic negative selection was used to enrich CD4+ T cells, after which naive cells were positively selected on CD45RA and the negative fraction became the memory subset. After blood collection by leukapheresis, PBMCs were isolated using Ficoll-Histopaque density gradient centrifugation and then cryopreserved in the vapor phase of liquid nitrogen. Purity and quantity of every magnetically sorted T cell population were checked by analytical flow cytometry. From each sorted fraction, genomic DNA was isolated and quantified by UV absorbance on a Nanodrop 2000c. TCR CDR3 regions were amplified from genomic DNA by multiplex PCR using the deep immunoSEQ assay. For each cell subset, the extracted genomic DNA was distributed evenly across all wells of several immunoSEQ 96-well plates, and each plate served as one replicate. Each replicate PCR for sorted subsets received about 180 ng genomic DNA, equal to about 30,000 T cell genomes. The purified libraries were quantified using a Qubit 3.0 fluorometer, sized with a Bioanalyzer 2100, and then quantified again using the KAPA Library Quantification kit. A separate single-read 150-cycle Illumina NextSeq 550 flow cell was used to sequence each immunoSEQ 96-well plate. The paper's data handling went like this. Because only junctional sequences without quality scores were contained in the immunoSEQ output, filtering matching that applied to full-length reads could not be performed. Sequences were annotated with PyIR, a Python wrapper for IgBLAST v1.9, and V/J genes and CDR3 were assigned using IMGT germline references. Any read was removed if the V/J assignment was weak (E-value above 1e-6), the CDR3 was missing, or the read contained stop codons, out-of-frame junctions, or ambiguous translated residues. V3J clonotypes were defined as sequences sharing the same inferred V gene, J gene, and CDR3 amino acid sequence. Percentage overlap between repertoires was calculated by dividing the number of shared unique clonotypes by the size of the smaller repertoire. Three approaches were used to assess repertoire richness: RTK rarefaction, the Chao1 estimator, and Recon v2.1 estimates of unobserved clonotypes. Generation probabilities for all TCRbeta clonotypes obtained by the gDNA method from a handful of donors were computed using OLGA. TCRdb limited this immuneACCESS table to in-frame rearrangements with V and J called. A share of clones is missing; checked studies link under half to unresolved V genes, and the rest is unexplained. D and trimming come from the DNA, and the V and J calls and clone size come from that table. Present in this sample are some 2.3 million clones, over 85% of which were seen just once. The top ten clonotypes cover 0.39% of the sample.

The CDR3 numbers 16 residues from cysteine through phenylalanine. Left in the record is the CDR3 DNA by itself, 48 bases read in frame from the first base. The germline V gene specifies SGHAT as CDR1 and FQNNGV as CDR2. V ends up 4 bases short and J 9 bases short, with an unmatched junction base count of 14. About this clone: The antigen it binds to is not known. No base quality values were provided; no much bigger clone lies one nucleotide off.

The chain is made from TRBV11-2 and TRBJ2-2, with 7 bases in between that match TRBD2. Material: naive CD4+ T cells from PBMCs. The sample's cell subset or site label, decoded: CD45RA+ positively selected. The clonotype was recovered from a man between 18 and 35 years old in good health. Some clones in this sample may be carry-over from other donors' samples. The nucleotides are TGTGCCAGCAGCTCCGGGGGGAGGGCCGCGGGGAGGGAGCTGTTTTTT. This codes for CASSSGGRAAGRELFF.